This TCR beta chain comes out of a study of T cells in women clearing cervical HPV infection. Study summary: With HLA typing for only a few women, HLA confounding remains possible.

The protocol was immunoSEQ multiplex PCR, while the TCRdb copy is restricted to in-frame clones and leaves out a portion. In total, the table holds 30,000 to 35,000 clones. MY09/MY11 PCR detected cervical HPV DNA; dot-blot assigned genotypes. The CDR3 spans 14 residues. Germline V gene lookup returns CDR1 LGHDT and CDR2 YNNKEL (reference sequence). Whole-study findings and limits: Controls had more TRBV6-7 (approximately 0.16%) than cases (about 0.11%). CIN3+ cases had significantly higher TCR repertoire richness than controls, but evenness did not differ.

As for this clone: What it binds is not known. Read coverage stops 3 residues before the CDR3 terminus; the germline J gene supplies the remainder.

This receptor was taken from a woman between 18 and 75 years old with a cervical HPV16 infection that either progressed to CIN3+ or cleared (not recorded which). Sequencing used blood buffy coat. The chain links TRBV3-1 (or the pseudogene TRBV3-2) to TRBJ1-1; 7 bases agree with TRBD1. The DNA read from the CDR3 is TGTGCCAGCAGCCAATCGCTTCCCGGGACAGTG. Translation: CASSQSLPGTV. The whole CDR3 region reads CASSQSLPGTVAFF.